Shown below are 5 T cell receptor beta chains from a single sample sequenced in a study of shared clonotypes between healthy human individuals. The protocol was immunoSEQ multiplex PCR, while the TCRdb copy is restricted to in-frame clones and leaves out a portion. The table has some 79,000 clones, 62% seen once. The sample consisted of memory CD8+ T cells sorted from blood. The sample's subset: CD45RO+ cells pooled with CCR7-negative TemRA cells. Receptors originate from a young man in good health.

The V and J genes are TRBV6-1 and TRBJ2-7; 7 bases fit TRBD2. The CDR3 length is 15 residues. From germline, CDR1 is MNHNS and CDR2 SASEGT. Trimming removed 4 bases from V and 4 bases from J; junction bases left unmatched: 10. Written as DNA, the CDR3 is TGTGCCAGCAGTGTATCGACTAGCTCCTTGTACGAGCAGTACTTC. Encoded protein: CASSVSTSSLYEQYF.

V gene TRBV6-5 combines with J gene TRBJ2-7; 7 nucleotides align to TRBD2. Looked up from germline, CDR1 is MNHEY and CDR2 is SVGAGI. The CDR3 is 15 amino acids. Trimming cost V 8 bases and J 2 bases; bases outside gene matches: 12. For the CDR3, the DNA is TGTGCCAGCGGATCCTTTCTAGCGGATACCTACGAGCAGTACTTC. The encoded protein is CASGSFLADTYEQYF.

The CDR3 DNA is TGTGCCAGCAGCCCCGGGGCGCATTACTCCTACGAGCAGTACTTC. Its translation: CASSPGAHYSYEQYF. The V gene is TRBV14, the J gene TRBJ2-7; D may correspond to TRBD1 or TRBD2 (5 bases each). The CDR3 length is 15 residues. Germline CDR1 is SGHDN and CDR2 is FVKESK. V lost 4 bases to trimming and J lost 0 bases, with 13 bases between them.

The J gene is TRBJ2-1, the V gene TRBV5-1; TRBD2 matches 10 bases. This CDR3 has 16 residues. With V trimmed by 1 base and J by 5 bases, 6 bases remained unmatched. CDR1 is SGHRS and CDR2 is YFSETQ in the germline V gene. DNA for the CDR3: TGCGCCAGCAGCTTGTTTACTAGCGGGACCGACAATGAGCAGTTCTTC. This sequence encodes CASSLFTSGTDNEQFF.

The J gene is TRBJ2-2, the V gene TRBV5-1; D may be TRBD2 (6 bases). Trimming took off 7 bases at V and 0 bases at J, with 22 bases between the two ends. The CDR3 contains 18 residues. Germline lookup yields CDR1 SGHRS and CDR2 YFSETQ. As DNA, the CDR3 is TGCGCCAGCGGAGACCTGACTAGAAAAGGGTCGAACACCGGGGAGCTGTTTTTT. It specifies CASGDLTRKGSNTGELFF.